The clone carrying this TCR beta chain was seen more than once but under ten times. Original methodology: Amplification from reference gene primers served as the basis for estimated nucleated cell counts. The protocol was immunoSEQ multiplex PCR, while the TCRdb copy is restricted to in-frame clones and leaves out a portion. V and J calls plus clone size are reproduced from that table; the DNA served to infer D and trimming. The sample holds 380,000 or so clones, 70% to 90% seen once. Germline CDR1 LNHDA, CDR2 SQIVND (reference sequence). The CDR3 length is 16 residues. Trimming cost V 7 bases and J 0 bases, with 18 bases left between them. These data are taken from a study of blood T cell repertoires in COVID-19. Looking at the study overall: COVID-19 samples from acute and convalescent phases originated in the United States, Italy and Spain. T cells, B-cell-depleted T cells, or PBMCs supplied cDNA or gDNA.

The specimen was peripheral blood. The TCR comes from a man between 40 and 49 years old with acute or convalescent COVID-19. The chain uses TRBV19 and TRBJ1-1; D might be TRBD1 (6 bases). CDR3 nucleotides: TGTGCCAGTACCGCGGCTTCAGGGGCCATGAACACTGAAGCTTTCTTT. It encodes CASTAASGAMNTEAFF.